Below, 19 T cell receptor beta chains from the same sample are listed, as sequenced in a study of technical replicates of blood from a few donors. Produced via immunoSEQ multiplex PCR; TCRdb's table is partial and in-frame only. The sample has 70,000 to 95,000 clones; roughly 94% are singletons. Input material: T cells isolated from PBMCs. These receptors all come from a human donor in good health.

V is TRBV21-1 and J is TRBJ1-2; the D segment call TRBD1 is taken from the table without a DNA check. TRBV21-1 is deemed a pseudogene. The CDR3 is 18 amino acids. CDR3 in amino acids: CASSKALRRGRILYGYTF. The DNA for the CDR3 is TGTGCCAGCAGCAAAGCGCTGCGGAGGGGGCGCATTTTATATGGCTACACCTTC.

The CDR3 coding sequence is TGCGCCAGCAGCCGGGACAGGAGGTCGGATCAGCCCCAGCATTTT. This gives the protein CASSRDRRSDQPQHF. The rearrangement uses TRBV4-1 and TRBJ1-5; 8 bases are shared with TRBD1. Germline assignment: CDR1 MGHRA and CDR2 YSYEKL. This CDR3 comprises 15 residues. V lost 4 bases, J lost 5 bases, and 7 bases stayed unmatched.

The gene calls are TRBV7-8 and TRBJ1-2, with 7 positions matching TRBD1. Germline CDR1 and CDR2: SGHVS and FQNEAQ. The CDR3 extends over 14 amino acids. After removal of 5 bases from V and 3 bases from J, the junction contained 6 bases not matched to a gene. DNA of the CDR3: TGTGCCAGCAGCGCCCGACAGGGCTACTATGGCTACACCTTC. Its translation: CASSARQGYYGYTF.

This rearrangement joins TRBV7-9 to TRBJ1-5; TRBD1 aligns across 7 bases. Germline V gene sequence: CDR1 SEHNR, CDR2 FQNEAQ (reference sequence). J lost 2 bases, V lost 6 bases, and 4 bases had no gene match. The length of the CDR3 is 14 residues. CDR3 in DNA: TGTGCCAGCAGTACCGGGACAGGCAATCAGCCCCAGCATTTT. The encoded protein is CASSTGTGNQPQHF.

The chain couples TRBV2 to TRBJ1-1; 9 bases fit TRBD1. V was pared by 6 bases and J by 4 bases, with 9 bases of the junction left unmatched. This CDR3 has 15 residues. The V gene's germline CDR1 is SNHLY and CDR2 FYNNEI. The CDR3 loop reads CASRVQGARATEAFF. As DNA, the CDR3 is TGTGCCAGCAGAGTACAGGGGGCGCGGGCCACTGAAGCTTTCTTT.

The chain has TRBV11-2 and TRBJ2-5; TRBD2 matches at 10 bases. This CDR3 has 15 amino acids. In germline, CDR1 is SGHAT, CDR2 FQNNGV. V lost 5 bases and J lost 5; bases outside the gene matches: 8. The CDR3 protein is CASSPLAGSGETQYF. The CDR3 coding sequence is TGTGCCAGCAGCCCACTAGCGGGGTCGGGGGAGACCCAGTACTTC.

This clone was detected once. Here the CDR3 reads CASSQGGGNEKLFF. Written as DNA, the CDR3 is TGCGCCAGCAGCCAAGGGGGGGGCAATGAAAAACTGTTTTTT. The genes are TRBV4-1 and TRBJ1-4; possibly TRBD1 for D (6 bases). Germline CDR1 and CDR2: MGHRA and YSYEKL. CDR3 size: 14 residues. The V and J ends lost 1 base and 5 bases respectively, with 8 bases between them.

The gene calls are TRBV28 and TRBJ2-7; 9 positions agree with TRBD2. The junction had 6 bases not matched to a gene; V was cut back by 5 bases and J by 1 base. The CDR3 has 15 amino acids. The germline gives CDR1 MDHEN, CDR2 SYDVKM. CDR3 in amino acids: CASSVAGEISYEQYF. The CDR3 bases are TGTGCCAGCAGTGTAGCGGGAGAGATATCCTACGAGCAGTACTTC.

This sequence joins TRBV2 and TRBJ1-5; no clear D. V was shortened by 2 bases and J by 8 bases, with 10 bases between the two germline ends. This CDR3 is 13 amino acids long. The germline gives CDR1 SNHLY, CDR2 FYNNEI. Written as DNA, the CDR3 is TGTGCCAGCAGTGAATGGGGAGGAAAGCCCCAGCATTTT. Translation gives CASSEWGGKPQHF. The complete variable domain, with remaining parts taken from reference TRBV2 and TRBJ1-5, reads EPEVTQTPSHQVTQMGQEVILRCVPISNHLYFYWYRQILGQKVEFLVSFYNNEISEKSEIFDDQFSVERPDGSNFTLKIRSTKLEDSAMYFCASSEWGGKPQHFGDGTRLSIL.

V is TRBV6-1 and J is TRBJ1-2, with 8 bases fitting TRBD1. Germline trimming cut 4 bases from V and 3 bases from J; bases unmatched to any gene: 7. Per the germline V gene, CDR1 is MNHNS and CDR2 is SASEGT. This CDR3 is built from 15 residues. Here the CDR3 DNA reads TGTGCCAGCAGTGCCCAGCCAGGGGGCGACTATGGCTACACCTTC. This translates into CASSAQPGGDYGYTF.

This chain joins TRBV13 and TRBJ1-3; D might be TRBD1 (5 bases). This CDR3 has 14 amino acids. V lost 3 bases to trimming and J lost 2 bases, with 8 bases between them. Germline V CDR1 and CDR2: PRHDT, FYEKMQ (reference sequence). The CDR3 loop reads CASSFPGTGNTIYF. In DNA, the CDR3 is TGTGCCAGCAGCTTTCCAGGGACTGGAAACACCATATATTTT.

The rearrangement uses TRBV18 and TRBJ1-5, with D possibly matching TRBD1 (6 bases). The V gene's germline CDR1 is KGHSH and CDR2 LQKENI. V dropped 3 bases and J dropped 1 base, with 7 bases sitting between them. The CDR3 spans 14 residues. The CDR3 loop reads CASSPGTSNQPQHF. For the CDR3, the DNA is TGTGCCAGCTCACCCGGGACAAGCAATCAGCCCCAGCATTTT. The complete variable domain, with remaining parts taken from reference TRBV18 and TRBJ1-5, reads NAGVMQNPRHLVRRRGQEARLRCSPMKGHSHVYWYRQLPEEGLKFMVYLQKENIIDESGMPKERFSAEFPKEGPSILRIQQVVRGDSAAYFCASSPGTSNQPQHFGDGTRLSIL.

The V call is TRBV4-1, the J call TRBJ1-2; 7 bases map to TRBD1. The CDR3 consists of 14 residues. Germline CDR1 MGHRA, CDR2 YSYEKL. V lost 1 base to trimming and J lost 4 bases; unmatched junction nucleotides: 3. The CDR3 DNA reads as TGCGCCAGCAGCCAAGGACAGGGTATCTATGGCTACACCTTC. It encodes CASSQGQGIYGYTF.

The chain combines TRBV6-1 with TRBJ2-2, with D perhaps TRBD1 (6 bases). Germline V lookup: CDR1 MNHNS, CDR2 SASEGT. This CDR3 has 15 residues. V shed 6 bases and J shed 4 bases, with 15 bases lying between them. In nucleotides, the CDR3 is TGTGCCAGCAGGGTACAGGGTACAATCACCGGGGAGCTGTTTTTT. It codes for CASRVQGTITGELFF.

V and J are TRBV7-2 and TRBJ2-3, with D perhaps matching TRBD2 (6 bases). The V end was cut by 2 bases, the J end by 5 bases, with 17 bases between. Looked up from germline, CDR1 is SGHTA and CDR2 is FQGNSA. CDR3 size: 16 residues. CDR3 loop: CASSLIADGEVDTQYF. The DNA of the CDR3 is TGTGCCAGCAGCTTAATCGCCGATGGGGAGGTAGATACGCAGTATTTT.

This clone was seen just once. This rearrangement joins TRBV9 to TRBJ2-5, with TRBD2 matching 9 bases. Germline V gene sequence: CDR1 SGDLS, CDR2 YYNGEE. CDR3 size: 17 residues. V was clipped by 0 bases and J by 3 bases; unmatched bases: 9. In DNA, the CDR3 is TGTGCCAGCAGCGTAGGAGGGATGGTAGCGGGAGAAGAGACCCAGTACTTC. Encoded protein: CASSVGGMVAGEETQYF. Using reference TRBV9 and TRBJ2-5 for the parts outside the CDR3, the full variable domain is DSGVTQTPKHLITATGQRVTLRCSPRSGDLSVYWYQQSLDQGLQFLIQYYNGEERAKGNILERFSAQQFPDLHSELNLSSLELGDSALYFCASSVGGMVAGEETQYFGPGTRLLVL.

V is TRBV6-5 and J is TRBJ2-5, with TRBD2 matching 13 bases. CDR3 length: 15 amino acids. Germline trimming cut 7 bases from V and 6 bases from J; bases unmatched to any gene: 8. Germline V gene sequence: CDR1 MNHEY, CDR2 SVGAGI. CDR3 bases: TGTGCCAGCACCTCGGGACTAGCGGGGACGAAGACCCAGTACTTC. Encoded protein: CASTSGLAGTKTQYF.

The chain is built from TRBV2 and TRBJ2-1; TRBD2 matches 8 bases. The CDR3 is made up of 13 amino acids. Germline trimming cut 11 bases from V and 8 bases from J; bases unmatched to any gene: 11. The germline gives CDR1 SNHLY, CDR2 FYNNEI. For the CDR3, the DNA is TGTGCCGCTGTTACGGGAGGGCCCGATGAGCAGTTCTTC. Encoded protein: CAAVTGGPDEQFF.

This chain uses TRBV19 with TRBJ1-3; 8 positions match TRBD1. The junction had 4 bases not matched to a gene; V was cut back by 6 bases and J by 3 bases. CDR1 is LNHDA, CDR2 SQIVND, per germline (reference sequence). The CDR3 loop spans 14 amino acids. In DNA form, the CDR3 reads TGTGCCAGTAGCATGGGACAGGTTGGAAACACCATATATTTT. As protein: CASSMGQVGNTIYF.